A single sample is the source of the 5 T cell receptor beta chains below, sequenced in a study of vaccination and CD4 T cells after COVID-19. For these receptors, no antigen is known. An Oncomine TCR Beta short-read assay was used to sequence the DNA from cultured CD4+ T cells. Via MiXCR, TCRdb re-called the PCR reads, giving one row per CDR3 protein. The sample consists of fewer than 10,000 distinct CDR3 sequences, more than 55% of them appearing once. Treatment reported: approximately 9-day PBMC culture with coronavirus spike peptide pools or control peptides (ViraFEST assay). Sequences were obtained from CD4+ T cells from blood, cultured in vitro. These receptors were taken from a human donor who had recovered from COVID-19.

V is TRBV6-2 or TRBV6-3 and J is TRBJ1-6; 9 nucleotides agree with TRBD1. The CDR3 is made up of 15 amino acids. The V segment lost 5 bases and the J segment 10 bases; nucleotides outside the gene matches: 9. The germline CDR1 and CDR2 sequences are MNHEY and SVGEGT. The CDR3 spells CASSLGTGLSSPLHF. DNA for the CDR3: TGTGCCAGCAGTCTAGGGACAGGGCTCTCCTCACCCCTCCACTTT.

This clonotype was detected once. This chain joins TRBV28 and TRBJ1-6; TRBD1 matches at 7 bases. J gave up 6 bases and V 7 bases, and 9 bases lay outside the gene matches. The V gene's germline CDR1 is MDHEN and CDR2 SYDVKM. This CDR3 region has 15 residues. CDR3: CASIKPGQINSPLHF. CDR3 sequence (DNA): TGTGCCAGCATAAAGCCGGGACAGATTAATTCACCCCTCCACTTT. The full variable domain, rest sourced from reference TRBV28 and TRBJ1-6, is DVKVTQSSRYLVKRTGEKVFLECVQDMDHENMFWYRQDPGLGLRLIYFSYDVKMKEKGDIPEGYSVSREKKERFSLILESASTNQTSMYLCASIKPGQINSPLHFGNGTRLTVT.

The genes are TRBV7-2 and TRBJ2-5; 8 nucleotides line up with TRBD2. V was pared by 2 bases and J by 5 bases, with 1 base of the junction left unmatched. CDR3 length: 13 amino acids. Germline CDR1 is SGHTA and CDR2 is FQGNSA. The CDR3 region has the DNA TGTGCCAGCAGCTTAACGGGGGGGGAGACCCAGTACTTC. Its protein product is CASSLTGGETQYF.

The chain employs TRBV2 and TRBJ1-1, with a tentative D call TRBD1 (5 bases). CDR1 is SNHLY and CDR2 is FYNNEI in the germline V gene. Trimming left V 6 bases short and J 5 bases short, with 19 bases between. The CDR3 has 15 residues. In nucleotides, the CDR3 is TGTGCCAGCAGCCGAATGACACCCCGGGGGACTGAAGCTTTCTTT. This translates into CASSRMTPRGTEAFF.

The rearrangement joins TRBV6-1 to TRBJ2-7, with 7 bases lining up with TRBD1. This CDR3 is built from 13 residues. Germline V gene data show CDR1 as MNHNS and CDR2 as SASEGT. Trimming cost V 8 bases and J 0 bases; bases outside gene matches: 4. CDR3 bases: TGTGCCAGCTGCCGGGACAGCTCCTACGAGCAGTACTTC. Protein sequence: CASCRDSSYEQYF.